This TCR beta chain was profiled in a study of T cell responses to AZD1222 COVID-19 vaccine (dated by TCRdb to the early 2020s). Regarding the complete study: A total of 233 trial participants underwent TCR sequencing, of whom 207 received two doses of AZD1222 and some 26 received two doses of the MenACWY control vaccine. Trial participants were enrolled into age subgroups of 18-55, 56-69 and 70-plus years, which contained 148, 28 and 57 TCR-sequenced participants, respectively. Paper-wide results and their limitations: Because no samples from the day 14 peak response were available, repertoires could be characterized only after the peak T cell response. The 56-69-year group was small, and its depth increase did not reach significance, likely because of low power. Reportedly, close to half of the unique spike-specific TCRs recognized epitopes lying outside the regions that are mutated in the B.1.351 and B.1.1.7 variants. After two AZD1222 doses, both the breadth and the depth of spike-specific TCRs were significantly higher than at day 0 and than in MenACWY recipients. The vaccine-associated CD4 TCRs covered the entire spike protein, and the dominant responses fell in regions 160-218 and 743-854. Only five to seven AZD1222 recipients were SARS-CoV-2 seropositive at baseline, limiting conclusions about previously exposed vaccinees. Participants were mostly white British, with more females than males. The authors suggested clonal diversity may have been underestimated.

According to the study, the label for this sample's time point signals: about 28 days (+/-7) after the second vaccine dose. AZD1222 recipients given second doses at about 4 weeks or at about 12 weeks were pooled, since spike-specific TCR depth and breadth were not found to differ between the two schedules. Vaccinee samples came from UK trials COV001 and COV002, including a single-blind randomized controlled phase 2/3 trial of AZD1222 (ChAdOx1 nCoV-19) in healthy adults. For TCRbeta chain sequencing, PBMC samples were collected from trial participants at day 0 and at day 28 after the second dose. The CDR3 regions of human TCRbeta chains were analyzed by immunosequencing. Per the original workflow: Repertoire TCRs were checked for matches against a reference library of SARS-CoV-2-specific TCRs that had been generated using the MIRA antigen-specificity platform. Breadth was defined as the fraction of unique TCRs that were SARS-CoV-2-associated. Depth was defined as the fraction of total T cells that were SARS-CoV-2-associated. Each spike-specific TCR was assigned to its reactive spike region and to a CD4 or CD8 class using the MIRA data. Log10-transformed breadth and depth values were compared by one-way ANOVA with Sidak's multiple comparisons tests. Entries here come from immuneACCESS through TCRdb and include only in-frame sequences with V and J called. Some clones fail to appear in such tables; in the studies checked, an unresolved V gene covers under half of the shortfall, and the cause of the remainder is unknown. Clonal size and the V and J genes are those of that table, whereas D and trimming came from the DNA. The sample records roughly 120,000 clones, under 95% of which are singletons. The ten largest make up approximately 5% of the sample.

A remark on this clone: Its recognized antigen is unknown. No base-level quality is on record; no much larger clone is a single base apart.

Its CDR3 holds 18 amino acids, cysteine through phenylalanine. Just CDR3 DNA is preserved here, 54 bases in frame from base 1. CDR1 and CDR2 are read off the germline V gene as SGHNT and YENEEA. Trimming removed 2 bases from V and 0 bases from J, leaving 16 bases between the germline ends. This receptor chain uses TRBV11-3 and TRBJ2-2, with the D call tentatively TRBD1 or TRBD2, each fitting 7 bases. The receptor was isolated from an adult who received the AZD1222 COVID-19 vaccine. The source material was peripheral blood, sampled 28 days after the second AZD1222 dose. Read as DNA, the sequence is TGTGCCAGCAGCTTATCAGGGGGGGCTACCGCGAACACCGGGGAGCTGTTTTTT. Translated, this is CASSLSGGATANTGELFF.